In its sample, the clone carrying this T cell receptor (beta chain) was seen a few times. Germline values: CDR1 SNHLY, CDR2 FYNNEI. The CDR3 has 15 amino acids. V dropped 7 bases and J dropped 7 bases, with 19 bases sitting between them. The record originates from a study of regulatory T cells in long-lasting Graves disease. As for the study in general: For under 3 months, newly diagnosed Graves' patients had been taking antithyroid drugs.

Time point described: newly diagnosed GD, antithyroid drugs for less than 3 months. Extracted RNA from PBMCs served as the source of the TCR library. Assembly of TCR beta libraries relied on iRepertoire HTBI primers together with Arm-PCR of CDR3 regions. MiXCR, applied by TCRdb to the multiplex PCR reads, yields one record per CDR3 protein. In the table there are roughly 610,000 distinct CDR3 sequences, 16% of which are singletons. This sample also belongs to another study, concerning T cells in Graves' hyperthyroidism and ophthalmopathy. Per that study: HTBI primers were employed in a first-round RT-PCR of the TCR CDR3.

The starting material was peripheral blood mononuclear cells (PBMCs), obtained at new diagnosis, from a patient treated with antithyroid drugs. The TCR originated in a man aged 18 to 30 with Graves disease. The V and J genes are TRBV2 and TRBJ1-4; D is possibly TRBD1 (5 bases). The CDR3 loop reads CASTLEWQGGEKLFF. CDR3 coding DNA: TGTGCCAGCACTTTGGAATGGCAGGGAGGTGAAAAACTGTTTTTT. The complete variable domain, with remaining parts taken from reference TRBV2 and TRBJ1-4, reads EPEVTQTPSHQVTQMGQEVILRCVPISNHLYFYWYRQILGQKVEFLVSFYNNEISEKSEIFDDQFSVERPDGSNFTLKIRSTKLEDSAMYFCASTLEWQGGEKLFFGSGTQLSVL.